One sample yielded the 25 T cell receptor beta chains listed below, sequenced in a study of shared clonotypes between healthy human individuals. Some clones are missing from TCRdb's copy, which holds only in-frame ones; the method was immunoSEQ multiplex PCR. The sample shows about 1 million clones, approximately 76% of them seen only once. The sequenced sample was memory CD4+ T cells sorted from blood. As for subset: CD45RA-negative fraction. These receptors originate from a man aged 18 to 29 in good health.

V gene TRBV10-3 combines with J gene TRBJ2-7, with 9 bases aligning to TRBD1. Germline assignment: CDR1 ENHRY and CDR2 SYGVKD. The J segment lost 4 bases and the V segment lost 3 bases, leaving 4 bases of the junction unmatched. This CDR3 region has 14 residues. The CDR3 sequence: CAISEWTGAYEQYF. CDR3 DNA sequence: TGTGCCATCAGTGAATGGACAGGGGCATACGAGCAGTACTTC.

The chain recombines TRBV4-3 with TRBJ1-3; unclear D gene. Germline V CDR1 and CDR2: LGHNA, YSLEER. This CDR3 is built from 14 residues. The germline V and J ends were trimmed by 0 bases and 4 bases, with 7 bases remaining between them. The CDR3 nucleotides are TGCGCCAGCAGCCAAGATCAAAACGGAAACACCATATATTTT. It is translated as CASSQDQNGNTIYF.

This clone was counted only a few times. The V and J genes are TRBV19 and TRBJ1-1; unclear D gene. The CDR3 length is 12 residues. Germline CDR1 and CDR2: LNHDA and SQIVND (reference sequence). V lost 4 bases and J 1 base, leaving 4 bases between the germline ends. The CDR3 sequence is CASSNPNTEAFF. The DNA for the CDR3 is TGTGCCAGTAGTAACCCGAACACTGAAGCTTTCTTT.

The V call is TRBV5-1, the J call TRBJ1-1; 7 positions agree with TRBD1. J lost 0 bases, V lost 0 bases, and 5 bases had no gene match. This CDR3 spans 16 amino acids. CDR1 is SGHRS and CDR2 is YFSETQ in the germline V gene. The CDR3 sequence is CASSLEQTGLNTEAFF. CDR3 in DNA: TGCGCCAGCAGCTTGGAACAGACAGGGTTGAACACTGAAGCTTTCTTT.

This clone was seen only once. The CDR3, as DNA: TGTGCCAGCGCAGCCAAAGGTGCTGAATCGGATACGCAGTATTTT. It encodes CASAAKGAESDTQYF. The chain couples TRBV7-9 to TRBJ2-3; D uncertain. Germline values: CDR1 SEHNR, CDR2 FQNEAQ (reference sequence). The CDR3 is 15 residues long. Trimming took 8 bases from V and 6 from J, leaving 21 bases between them.

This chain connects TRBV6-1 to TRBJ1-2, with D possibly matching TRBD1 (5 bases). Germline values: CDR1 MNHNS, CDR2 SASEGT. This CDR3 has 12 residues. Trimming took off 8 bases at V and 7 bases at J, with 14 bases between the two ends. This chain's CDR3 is CASRTITGGYTF. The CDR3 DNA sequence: TGTGCCAGCCGGACAATCACAGGTGGCTACACCTTC.

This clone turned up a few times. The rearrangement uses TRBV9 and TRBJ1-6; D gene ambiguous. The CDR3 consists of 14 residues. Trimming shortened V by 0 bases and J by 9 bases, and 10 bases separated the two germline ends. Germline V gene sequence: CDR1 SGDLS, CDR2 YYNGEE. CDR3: CASSVEPISSPLHF. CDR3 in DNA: TGTGCCAGCAGCGTAGAACCGATCAGTTCACCCCTCCACTTT.

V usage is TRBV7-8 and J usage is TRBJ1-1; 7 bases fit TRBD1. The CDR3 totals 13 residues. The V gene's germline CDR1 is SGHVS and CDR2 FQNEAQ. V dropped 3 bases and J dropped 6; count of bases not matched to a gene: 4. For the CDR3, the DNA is TGTGCCAGCAGCTTTACAGGGGAAGCTGAAGCTTTCTTT. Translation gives CASSFTGEAEAFF.

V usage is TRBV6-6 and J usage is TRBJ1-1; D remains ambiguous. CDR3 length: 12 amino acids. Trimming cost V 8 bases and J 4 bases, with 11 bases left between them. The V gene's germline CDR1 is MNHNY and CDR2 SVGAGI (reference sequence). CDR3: CASLAGGTEAFF. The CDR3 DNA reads TGTGCCAGCTTAGCAGGTGGCACTGAAGCTTTCTTT.

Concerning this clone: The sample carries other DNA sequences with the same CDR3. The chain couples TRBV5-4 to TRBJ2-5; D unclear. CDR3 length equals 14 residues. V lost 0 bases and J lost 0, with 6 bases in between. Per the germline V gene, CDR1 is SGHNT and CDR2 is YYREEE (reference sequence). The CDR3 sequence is CASSLAQNQETQYF. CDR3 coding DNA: TGTGCCAGCAGCTTGGCTCAAAACCAAGAGACCCAGTACTTC.

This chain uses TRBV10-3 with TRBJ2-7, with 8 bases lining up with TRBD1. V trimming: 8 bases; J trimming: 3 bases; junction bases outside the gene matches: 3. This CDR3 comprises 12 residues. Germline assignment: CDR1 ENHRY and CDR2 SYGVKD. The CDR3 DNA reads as TGTGCCATCGGACAGGGATACTACGAGCAGTACTTC. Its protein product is CAIGQGYYEQYF.

CDR3 loop: CASSQVSETQYF. The CDR3 coding sequence is TGTGCCAGCAGCCAGGTCTCGGAGACCCAGTACTTC. The chain couples TRBV7-9 to TRBJ2-5; D call uncertain. Trimming stripped 5 bases from V and 5 bases from J, with 9 bases between. CDR1 and CDR2 (germline): SEHNR, FQNEAQ (reference sequence). There are 12 residues in the CDR3.

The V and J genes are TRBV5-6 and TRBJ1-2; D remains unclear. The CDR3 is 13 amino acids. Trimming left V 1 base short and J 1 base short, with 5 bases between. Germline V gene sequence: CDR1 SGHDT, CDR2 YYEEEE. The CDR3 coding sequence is TGTGCCAGCAGCTTGTCGTTTAACTATGGCTACACCTTC. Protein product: CASSLSFNYGYTF.

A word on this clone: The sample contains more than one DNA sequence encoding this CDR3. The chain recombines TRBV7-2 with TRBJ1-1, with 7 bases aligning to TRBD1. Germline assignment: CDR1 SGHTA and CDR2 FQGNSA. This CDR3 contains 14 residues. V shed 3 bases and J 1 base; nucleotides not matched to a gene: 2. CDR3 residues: CASSLRQGNTEAFF. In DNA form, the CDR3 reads TGTGCCAGCAGCTTGCGACAGGGGAACACTGAAGCTTTCTTT.

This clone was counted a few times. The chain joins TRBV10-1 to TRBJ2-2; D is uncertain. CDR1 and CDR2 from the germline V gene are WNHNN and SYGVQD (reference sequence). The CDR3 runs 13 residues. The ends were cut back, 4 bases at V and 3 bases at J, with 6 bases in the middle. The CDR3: CASSGEYTGELFF. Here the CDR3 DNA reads TGCGCCAGCAGTGGGGAATACACCGGGGAGCTGTTTTTT.

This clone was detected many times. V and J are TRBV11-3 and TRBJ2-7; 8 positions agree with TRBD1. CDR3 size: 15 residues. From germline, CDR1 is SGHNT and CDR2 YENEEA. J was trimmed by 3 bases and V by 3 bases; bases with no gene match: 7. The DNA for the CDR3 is TGTGCCAGCAGCTTGGGTGAACAGGGGGTCTACGAGCAGTACTTC. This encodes CASSLGEQGVYEQYF.

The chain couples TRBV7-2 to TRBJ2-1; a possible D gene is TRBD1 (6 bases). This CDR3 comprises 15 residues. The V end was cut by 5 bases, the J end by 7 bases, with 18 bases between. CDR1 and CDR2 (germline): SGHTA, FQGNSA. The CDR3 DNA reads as TGTGCCAGCAGCCTAACAGGGAAGGGAAGGAATGAGCAGTTCTTC. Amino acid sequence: CASSLTGKGRNEQFF.

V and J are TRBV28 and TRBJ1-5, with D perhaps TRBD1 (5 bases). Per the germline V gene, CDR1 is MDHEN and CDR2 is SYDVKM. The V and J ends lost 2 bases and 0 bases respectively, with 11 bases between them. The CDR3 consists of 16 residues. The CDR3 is CASSLGTGYSNQPQHF. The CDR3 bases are TGTGCCAGCAGTTTAGGGACGGGCTATAGCAATCAGCCCCAGCATTTT.

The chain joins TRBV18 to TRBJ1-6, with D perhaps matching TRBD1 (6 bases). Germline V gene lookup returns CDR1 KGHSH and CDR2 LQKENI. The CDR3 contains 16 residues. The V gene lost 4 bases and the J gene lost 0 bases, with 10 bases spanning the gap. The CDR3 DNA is TGTGCCAGCTCACTTCTGGACAGCTCCTATAATTCACCCCTCCACTTT. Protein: CASSLLDSSYNSPLHF.

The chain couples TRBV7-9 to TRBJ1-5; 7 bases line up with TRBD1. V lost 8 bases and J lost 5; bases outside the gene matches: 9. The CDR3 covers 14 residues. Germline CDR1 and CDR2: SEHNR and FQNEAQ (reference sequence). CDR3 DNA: TGTGCCAGCCAGGGGGGGAGGGACGATCAGCCCCAGCATTTT. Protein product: CASQGGRDDQPQHF.

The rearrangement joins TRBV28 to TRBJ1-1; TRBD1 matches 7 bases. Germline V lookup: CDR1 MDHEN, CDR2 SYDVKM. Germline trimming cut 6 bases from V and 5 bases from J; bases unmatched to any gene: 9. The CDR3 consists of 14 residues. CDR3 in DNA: TGTGCCAGCAGCCCCAGGGGGGGTCGAACTGAAGCTTTCTTT. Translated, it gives CASSPRGGRTEAFF.

As DNA, the CDR3 is TGTGCCAGCAGCCGGGACAGGGGAAGTGTGTGGACTGAAGCTTTCTTT. Translation gives CASSRDRGSVWTEAFF. The chain links TRBV27 to TRBJ1-1, with TRBD1 identical over 10 bases. V lost 6 bases, J lost 5 bases, and 12 bases stayed unmatched. CDR1 and CDR2 (germline): MNHEY, SMNVEV (reference sequence). The CDR3 runs to 16 residues.

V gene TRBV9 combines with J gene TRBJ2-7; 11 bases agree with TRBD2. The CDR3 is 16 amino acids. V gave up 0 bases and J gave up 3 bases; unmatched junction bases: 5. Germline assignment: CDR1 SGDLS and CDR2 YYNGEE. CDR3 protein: CASSVDGTSGFYEQYF. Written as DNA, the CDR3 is TGTGCCAGCAGCGTAGACGGGACTAGCGGATTCTACGAGCAGTACTTC.

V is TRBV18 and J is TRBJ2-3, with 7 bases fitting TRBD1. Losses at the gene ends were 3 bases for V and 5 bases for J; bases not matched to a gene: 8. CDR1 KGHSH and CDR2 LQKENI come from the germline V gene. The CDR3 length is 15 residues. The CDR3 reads CASSPPDRPRDTQYF. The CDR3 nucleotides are TGTGCCAGCTCACCTCCGGACAGGCCCAGAGATACGCAGTATTTT. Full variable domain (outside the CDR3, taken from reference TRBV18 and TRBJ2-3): NAGVMQNPRHLVRRRGQEARLRCSPMKGHSHVYWYRQLPEEGLKFMVYLQKENIIDESGMPKERFSAEFPKEGPSILRIQQVVRGDSAAYFCASSPPDRPRDTQYFGPGTRLTVL.

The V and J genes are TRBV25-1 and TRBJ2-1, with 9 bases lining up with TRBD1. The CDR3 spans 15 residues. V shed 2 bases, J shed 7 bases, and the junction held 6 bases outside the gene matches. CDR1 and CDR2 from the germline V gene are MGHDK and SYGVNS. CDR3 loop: CASSEGTGWSNEQFF. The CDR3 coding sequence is TGTGCCAGCAGTGAAGGGACAGGGTGGTCGAATGAGCAGTTCTTC. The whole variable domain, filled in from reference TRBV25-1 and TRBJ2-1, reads EADIYQTPRYLVIGTGKKITLECSQTMGHDKMYWYQQDPGMELHLIHYSYGVNSTEKGDLSSESTVSRIRTEHFPLTLESARPSHTSQYLCASSEGTGWSNEQFFGPGTRLTVL.